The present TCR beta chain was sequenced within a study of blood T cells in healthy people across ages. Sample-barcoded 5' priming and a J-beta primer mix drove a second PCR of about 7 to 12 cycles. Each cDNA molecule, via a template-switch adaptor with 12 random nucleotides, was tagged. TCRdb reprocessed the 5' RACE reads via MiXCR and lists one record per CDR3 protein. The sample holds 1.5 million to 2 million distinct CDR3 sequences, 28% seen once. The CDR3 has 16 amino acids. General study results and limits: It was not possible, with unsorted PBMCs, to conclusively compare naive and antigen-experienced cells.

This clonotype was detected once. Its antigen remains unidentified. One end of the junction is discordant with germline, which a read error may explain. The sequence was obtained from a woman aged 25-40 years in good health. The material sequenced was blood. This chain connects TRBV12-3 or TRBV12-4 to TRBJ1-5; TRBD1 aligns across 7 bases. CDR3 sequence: CARSRDREGGNQPQHF. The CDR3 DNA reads TGTGCCCGCAGTAGAGACAGGGAAGGCGGCAATCAGCCCCAGCATTTT.